This entry lists 20 T cell receptor beta chains sequenced from one sample in a study of T-cell memory formation after mild COVID-19. One entry per CDR3 protein results from TCRdb running MiXCR on the 5' RACE reads. Of 550,000 to 700,000 distinct CDR3 sequences in the sample, approximately 15% were seen once. The sample taken for sequencing was PBMCs or a T cell subset sorted from them (not recorded which). The source is an adult woman who had mild COVID-19 (a few samples of this study predate the infection). Cell type and time point are not known.

The chain is built from TRBV4-1 and TRBJ1-1; weak D call: TRBD1 (5 bases). V shed 3 bases and J shed 10 bases, with 12 bases lying between them. Germline V gene lookup returns CDR1 MGHRA and CDR2 YSYEKL. The CDR3 has 12 residues. The CDR3 DNA is TGCGCCAGCAGCCAGGGGGACCGACGAGCTTTCTTT. Its protein product is CASSQGDRRAFF.

This clonotype was recorded a few times. The chain has TRBV6-5 and TRBJ1-5; no definite D call. The germline V and J ends were trimmed by 2 bases and 1 base, with 9 bases remaining between them. In germline, CDR1 is MNHEY, CDR2 SVGAGI. The CDR3 runs 15 residues. This CDR3 is CASSYGQFSNQPQHF. CDR3 in DNA: TGTGCCAGCAGTTACGGGCAGTTCAGCAATCAGCCCCAGCATTTT.

The genes are TRBV29-1 and TRBJ1-2; D might be TRBD1 (6 bases). Germline CDR1 and CDR2: SQVTM and ANQGSEA. This CDR3 has 11 residues. The germline V and J ends were trimmed by 3 bases and 8 bases, with 10 bases remaining between them. The CDR3 nucleotides are TGCAGCGTTGACAGGGGCGGCGGCTACACCTTC. Translation: CSVDRGGGYTF.

In this sample, this clonotype turned up many times. This sequence joins TRBV29-1 and TRBJ2-7, with 11 bases lining up with TRBD2. The CDR3 has 13 residues. CDR1 and CDR2 (germline): SQVTM, ANQGSEA. V lost 6 bases and J lost 2; bases outside the gene matches: 3. CDR3 sequence reads: CSVGTSGAYEQYF. The CDR3 coding sequence is TGCAGCGTGGGGACTAGCGGAGCCTACGAGCAGTACTTC.

The chain uses TRBV12-3 or TRBV12-4 and TRBJ2-5; 11 nucleotides agree with TRBD2. The V and J ends lost 6 bases and 2 bases, in that order; junction bases with no gene match: 14. The CDR3 consists of 18 residues. CDR3 protein: CASSVVPGLAELQETQYF. The CDR3 nucleotides are TGTGCCAGCAGCGTAGTTCCGGGACTAGCGGAGTTACAAGAGACCCAGTACTTC.

This clonotype was observed a handful of times. The chain links TRBV12-3 or TRBV12-4 to TRBJ2-1; 7 nucleotides align to TRBD2. Trimming cost V 6 bases and J 3 bases; bases outside gene matches: 8. This CDR3 is built from 15 residues. In DNA, the CDR3 is TGTGCCAGCAGCTGGGGGGGAGCGGTCTACAATGAGCAGTTCTTC. It is translated as CASSWGGAVYNEQFF.

This clonotype was seen a few times. This rearrangement joins TRBV29-1 to TRBJ2-7, with TRBD2 matching 7 bases. Germline assignment: CDR1 SQVTM and CDR2 ANQGSEA. The CDR3 has 13 amino acids. Losses at the gene ends were 4 bases for V and 1 base for J; bases not matched to a gene: 4. Here the CDR3 DNA reads TGCAGCGTTGTTCAGGGAGGGTCCTACGAGCAGTACTTC. Translated: CSVVQGGSYEQYF.

Ten or more counts support this clonotype. The chain combines TRBV14 with TRBJ2-1, with D uncertain. The V and J ends lost 1 base and 4 bases respectively, with 5 bases between them. CDR1 SGHDN and CDR2 FVKESK come from the germline V gene. The CDR3 runs 13 residues. The DNA for the CDR3 is TGTGCCAGCAGCCAAGGGCGGTACAATGAGCAGTTCTTC. This encodes CASSQGRYNEQFF.

This clonotype came up once. V is TRBV10-3 and J is TRBJ2-3; 9 bases agree with TRBD1. Germline CDR1 ENHRY, CDR2 SYGVKD. CDR3 length: 13 residues. V lost 6 bases to trimming and J lost 6 bases; unmatched junction nucleotides: 4. The CDR3 region is CAISSGQGDTQYF. The CDR3 DNA reads as TGTGCCATCAGCTCAGGACAGGGGGATACGCAGTATTTT.

V and J are TRBV18 and TRBJ1-2; D gene uncertain. Germline V gene data show CDR1 as KGHSH and CDR2 as LQKENI. The length of the CDR3 is 13 residues. The V gene lost 3 bases and the J gene lost 5 bases, with 10 bases spanning the gap. DNA for the CDR3: TGTGCCAGCTCACCCGCAGGCTCTTATGGCTACACCTTC. Its protein product is CASSPAGSYGYTF.

This clonotype has more than one count but fewer than ten. This chain joins TRBV7-9 and TRBJ2-7; 12 nucleotides line up with TRBD1. CDR1 and CDR2 (germline): SEHNR, FQNEAQ (reference sequence). This CDR3 is built from 15 residues. The V gene end was trimmed by 1 base and the J gene end by 7 bases; junction bases not matched to a gene: 5. The CDR3 loop reads CASSLGDRGRREQYF. In DNA, the CDR3 is TGTGCCAGCAGCTTAGGGGACAGGGGGCGTCGAGAGCAGTACTTC. The whole variable domain, filled in from reference TRBV7-9 and TRBJ2-7, reads DTGVSQNPRHKITKRGQNVTFRCDPISEHNRLYWYRQTLGQGPEFLTYFQNEAQLEKSRLLSDRFSAERPKGSFSTLEIQRTEQGDSAMYLCASSLGDRGRREQYFGPGTRLTVT.

The rearrangement joins TRBV7-9 to TRBJ2-1, with TRBD2 as a possible D gene (6 bases). This CDR3 has 18 residues. Trimming took 0 bases from V and 1 from J, leaving 16 bases between them. CDR1 SEHNR and CDR2 FQNEAQ come from the germline V gene (reference sequence). In DNA form, the CDR3 reads TGTGCCAGCAGCTTAGCGCATGACGGGAGCGGATCCTACAATGAGCAGTTCTTC. This codes for CASSLAHDGSGSYNEQFF.

This clonotype has only a few counts. The chain links TRBV7-2 to TRBJ2-1; no definite D call. The germline CDR1 and CDR2 sequences are SGHTA and FQGNSA. CDR3 length equals 10 residues. The V end was cut by 6 bases, the J end by 9 bases, with 6 bases between. The CDR3 loop reads CASRSSEQFF. The CDR3 DNA reads TGTGCCAGCAGATCTAGTGAGCAGTTCTTC.

The DNA of the CDR3 is TGCAGTGCTAGAGAACCGTTGGGTGGATATAACTATGGCTACACCTTC. Amino acid sequence: CSAREPLGGYNYGYTF. J is TRBJ1-2 and V is TRBV20-1, with D uncertain. Germline CDR1 DFQATT, CDR2 SNEGSKA (reference sequence). V was trimmed by 0 bases and J by 1 base, leaving 15 bases between them. CDR3 length equals 16 residues.

The genes are TRBV3-1 and TRBJ2-1, with 7 bases that match TRBD2. Germline CDR1 LGHDT, CDR2 YNNKEL (reference sequence). The CDR3 runs to 16 residues. With V trimmed by 1 base and J by 8 bases, 11 bases remained unmatched. The DNA of the CDR3 is TGTGCCAGCAGCCAAGTAGGGGACTACCTGGTCGATGAGCAGTTCTTC. Amino acid sequence: CASSQVGDYLVDEQFF.

This clonotype was seen a few times. The chain links TRBV12-3 or TRBV12-4 to TRBJ2-1; D is undetermined. Trimming stripped 3 bases from V and 8 bases from J, with 8 bases between. This CDR3 contains 12 residues. CDR3 DNA: TGTGCCAGCAGTTTCTCCAAGGATGAGCAGTTCTTC. This translates into CASSFSKDEQFF.

This chain joins TRBV11-2 and TRBJ2-7, with D maybe TRBD2 (5 bases). The CDR3 covers 14 residues. V gave up 7 bases and J gave up 1 base, with 14 bases separating them. Germline V CDR1 and CDR2: SGHAT, FQNNGV. In DNA, the CDR3 is TGTGCCAGCAAGCCGCGGACTCCTTCCTACGAGCAGTACTTC. Translating gives CASKPRTPSYEQYF.

In this sample, this clonotype turned up a few times. V usage is TRBV6-1 and J usage is TRBJ1-3, with 7 bases matching TRBD1. The J segment lost 8 bases and the V segment lost 8 bases, leaving 12 bases of the junction unmatched. The CDR3 spans 14 residues. Per the germline V gene, CDR1 is MNHNS and CDR2 is SASEGT. The CDR3, as DNA: TGTGCCAGCCAGGGGGTAGTGATGACGGACACCATATATTTT. It is translated as CASQGVVMTDTIYF.

This clonotype came up a few times. The chain carries TRBV24-1 and TRBJ2-1, with D possibly being TRBD2 (5 bases). Trimming removed 5 bases at V and 4 bases at J, with 14 bases between. Per the germline V gene, CDR1 is KGHDR and CDR2 is SFDVKD. CDR3 size: 15 residues. CDR3 protein: CATSVPGKRYNEQFF. The CDR3 nucleotides are TGTGCCACCAGTGTTCCGGGGAAGCGGTACAATGAGCAGTTCTTC.

The sample holds a few counts of this clonotype. V and J are TRBV19 and TRBJ1-2; TRBD1 might be the D (5 bases). The germline V gene has CDR1 LNHDA and CDR2 SQIVND (reference sequence). The CDR3 contains 12 residues. V lost 7 bases to trimming and J lost 5 bases, with 11 bases between them. The CDR3 is CASIDRGYGYTF. CDR3 DNA sequence: TGTGCCAGTATCGACAGAGGATATGGCTACACCTTC.